These T cell receptor beta chains were read from a single sample in a study of cytomegalovirus exposure and HLA in healthy donors. TCRdb's copy holds only in-frame clones and misses some; the assay was immunoSEQ multiplex PCR. Counted here are about 130,000 clones, around 80% occurring once; the ten biggest clones make up around 7%. Source material: PBMCs. Receptors originate from a man in his forties in good health and CMV-seropositive. Both conserved end residues are part of each CDR3. The order of the fields is V gene, J gene, D gene, clone size, CDR3 protein, CDR3 DNA. The D gene is left open where the match is weak. Part of the rows lack a size; the others show once, few, many or a class for expanded clones.

TRBV13,TRBJ1-2,-,-,CASSLGQGYGYTF,TGTGCCAGCAGCTTAGGGCAGGGCTATGGCTACACCTTC
TRBV9,TRBJ1-6,TRBD1,few,CASSVGATGGGSPLHF,TGTGCCAGCAGCGTAGGGGCTACAGGGGGCGGTTCACCCCTCCACTTT
TRBV7-2,TRBJ1-1,-,-,CASSLERQGGEAFF,TGTGCCAGCAGCTTAGAGAGGCAGGGAGGTGAAGCTTTCTTT
TRBV10-3,TRBJ1-4,-,-,CAISEGQGHNEKLFF,TGTGCCATCAGTGAGGGGCAAGGTCATAATGAAAAACTGTTTTTT
TRBV30,TRBJ1-1,TRBD1,-,CAWRQDRGRGTEAFF,TGTGCCTGGAGACAGGACAGGGGGCGAGGCACTGAAGCTTTCTTT
TRBV9,TRBJ2-7,TRBD2,-,CASSYRPSGGTYEQYF,TGTGCCAGCAGCTATCGTCCTAGCGGGGGGACCTACGAGCAGTACTTC
TRBV6-1,TRBJ1-5,TRBD1,-,CASSGGQYSNQPQHF,TGTGCCAGCAGTGGGGGACAGTATAGCAATCAGCCCCAGCATTTT
TRBV5-4,TRBJ1-2,-,-,CASSLPGLDGYTF,TGTGCCAGCAGCTTGCCGGGACTTGACGGCTACACCTTC
TRBV19,TRBJ2-1,TRBD2,-,CASSPLAESSYNEQFF,TGTGCCAGTAGTCCCCTAGCGGAAAGCTCCTACAATGAGCAGTTCTTC
TRBV7-7,TRBJ2-6,-,-,CASSLGQTGANVLTF,TGTGCCAGCAGCTTAGGACAGACTGGGGCCAACGTCCTGACTTTC
TRBV9,TRBJ1-5,-,-,CASSRTATDQPQHF,TGTGCCAGCAGCAGGACAGCTACCGATCAGCCCCAGCATTTT
TRBV5-1,TRBJ2-2,-,-,CASSQGQNTGELFF,TGCGCCAGCAGCCAGGGCCAGAACACCGGGGAGCTGTTTTTT
TRBV4-1,TRBJ2-3,TRBD2,few,CASSPTRLAGGPRADTQYF,TGCGCCAGCAGCCCCACTCGACTAGCGGGAGGGCCCCGGGCAGATACGCAGTATTTT
TRBV5-8,TRBJ1-2,-,-,CASSLLKRGYTF,TGTGCCAGCAGCTTATTGAAGCGGGGCTACACCTTC
TRBV27,TRBJ2-7,-,-,CASSLTGGGVGYEQYF,TGTGCCAGCAGTTTGACGGGGGGCGGGGTTGGCTACGAGCAGTACTTC
TRBV5-1,TRBJ2-2,-,-,CASSLDRNTGELFF,TGCGCCAGCAGCTTGGACAGGAACACCGGGGAGCTGTTTTTT
TRBV6-1,TRBJ2-7,TRBD1,-,CASSDRGRAYEQYF,TGTGCCAGCAGCGACAGGGGGCGTGCCTACGAGCAGTACTTC
TRBV15,TRBJ2-6,-,-,CATSRRDSGANVLTF,TGTGCCACCAGCCGGAGGGACTCTGGGGCCAACGTCCTGACTTTC
TRBV5-1,TRBJ2-7,-,-,CASSLESGVILKQYF,TGCGCCAGCAGCTTGGAGTCGGGAGTTATTCTTAAGCAGTACTTC
TRBV7-2,TRBJ2-7,-,-,CASRRDGSSYEQYF,TGTGCCAGCAGAAGGGACGGGAGCTCCTACGAGCAGTACTTC
TRBV10-3,TRBJ2-4,-,-,CAISGEGVFHF,TGTGCCATCAGTGGGGAGGGGGTCTTTCACTTC
TRBV19,TRBJ2-2,TRBD1,-,CASSPGTGVNTGELFF,TGTGCCAGTAGTCCCGGGACAGGGGTGAACACCGGGGAGCTGTTTTTT